This T cell receptor (beta chain) was captured in a study of human T cells and chemical hapten exposure. The overall study: Sensitization used 2% DPC on approximately 2 cm by approximately 2 cm upper inner arm skin. Notes on the study in general: Counts of expanded TCRs (at PT1) showed a positive correlation with patch test score. No alteration of TCRs above 1 in 1000 frequency was seen with DPC sensitization.

Comments on this clonotype: Its cognate antigen is unknown.

Time point described: patch test 1, 2 weeks after DPC sensitization. The treatment: therapeutic diphenylcyclopropenone sensitization with weekly scalp DPC. The study's library attached unique molecular identifiers to single cDNA molecules. TCRdb reprocessed the RACE reads via MiXCR and lists one record per CDR3 protein. The data show about 360,000 distinct CDR3 sequences, about 7% seen once. Specimen: whole blood, collected in connection with sensitization to the hapten diphenylcyclopropenone (DPC). The sequence was collected from a woman aged 18-29 years with alopecia areata. Some clones in this sample may be carry-over from other donors' samples.

The CDR3 is CSGGRTDTQYF. The CDR3 DNA reads as TGCTCCGGGGGCCGCACAGATACGCAGTATTTT. The rearrangement links TRBV29-1 to TRBJ2-3; D might be TRBD1 or TRBD2, each matching 6 bases. The germline V gene encodes CDR1 SQVTM and CDR2 ANQGSEA. The CDR3 runs to 11 residues.